This TCR beta chain was identified in a study of cytomegalovirus exposure and HLA in healthy donors (dated by TCRdb to between 2016 and 2019). At the level of the whole study: An earlier analysis of approximately 590 of the donors reported approximately 270 Gb of sequence data and 117 million unique TCR beta sequences from about 200 million T cells. An early release covering some 640 HLA-typed donors comprised about 310 gigabases of sequencing data and approximately 80 million unique TCR sequences. Among the roughly 400 genotyped donors, roughly 80% belonged to the genetic ancestry cluster associated with self-reported Caucasian donors. The study aimed to test whether signatures of past pathogen exposure could be identified by cataloging public T cell receptors. The study used immunosequencing to profile the T cell repertoires of 670 or so subjects and linked those repertoires to cytomegalovirus serostatus. In addition to the first cohort of approximately 670 subjects, a separate validation cohort of 120 different subjects was used. To predict cytomegalovirus infection status, the study combined high-throughput TCR immunosequencing, statistical association of individual TCRs with disease status, and machine learning. In a later analysis, previously published TCR beta repertoires from 666 donors were re-analyzed and high-resolution HLA genotyping was added so that TCR occurrence patterns could be studied. In the later analysis, no new phenotypic data were used to find candidate immune exposures; instead, reliance was placed on TCR beta sequences and their occurrence across donors. An earlier analysis of approximately 580 of the donors used high-throughput TCR beta sequencing to judge whether each TCR beta V gene segment behaved as functional or pseudogenic. Donor age, sex, ethnicity and CMV serostatus were collected together with the repertoire data. Genome-wide SNP genotypes for about 60% of the roughly 700 donors were used in a later genetic analysis, which treated that subset as a discovery cohort. All discovery cohort repertoires had been generated using a single sequencing platform. Class I and class II HLA loci were covered by the typing at four-digit resolution. Typing coverage varied by locus: about 620-630 donors for A, B, C, DRB1 and DQB1; around 560 for DQA1; nearly 610 for DPA1; roughly 470 for DPB1. Because of strong linkage in the cohort, roughly five DR-DQ haplotypes were treated as single units for association and clustering. On average, around 240,000 unique TCR beta nucleotide sequences were sequenced per donor among a few hundred genotyped donors of the cohort, with roughly 20% of those sequences being non-productive.

Library creation used the immunoSEQ multiplex PCR assay. A mixture of 60 forward primers for TCR Vbeta segments and 13 reverse primers for TCR Jbeta segments was used in the multiplex PCR. The CDR3 region of rearranged TCR beta genes was amplified from genomic DNA by a multiplex PCR assay. The amplified TCR beta libraries were sequenced on the Illumina HiSeq System as 87-base-pair reads. The study's processing was this. A later analysis tallied around 82 million unique TCR beta chains across the 610 or so repertoires, and around 9.9 million of those chains were shared by two or more donors. Raw reads were error-corrected and collapsed into unique sequences with a nearest-neighbor algorithm that merged closely related sequences to remove PCR and sequencing errors. Alignment of CDR3 sequences to IMGT reference sequences was used to assign V, D and J gene segments. For a sequence to be retained, a match of at least six nucleotides was required to both a V gene segment and a J gene segment. A rearrangement counted as productive if the CDR3 had no stop codons and remained in frame with V and J, and every other rearrangement counted as non-productive. Following IMGT convention, CDR3 was defined as the stretch from the second conserved V-encoded cysteine up to the conserved J-encoded phenylalanine. Sequences without an unambiguous match to a single V gene segment were excluded from the earlier analysis of 587 of the donors. An earlier analysis of about 600 of the donors called V segments functional above 56.7% productive rearrangements and segregating when the between-donor standard deviation exceeded 5%. A statistical classification framework was built for diagnosing cytomegalovirus status from the catalog of TCR beta chain sequences. A later analysis assigned V and J genes by comparing TCR nucleotide sequences with IMGT/GENE-DB human TR gene sequences. A later analysis assigned CDR3 sequences and most-parsimonious VDJ recombination scenarios with the TCRdist pipeline. In a later analysis, each TCR beta chain was defined by its CDR3 amino acid sequence together with its V-gene family, and reads lacking a unique V-gene family were excluded. A later analysis removed roughly 590 highly shared, low-generation-probability nucleotide sequences to deal with suspected cross-contamination and a sequencing artifact. A later analysis calculated a clonal expansion index for each public chain from normalized within-repertoire ranks of inferred template counts. In a later analysis, generation probabilities were computed with a VDJ recombination model fitted to out-of-frame rearrangements, and the resulting probabilities were checked against IGoR. In a later analysis, TCR-TCR, TCR-HLA and TCR-CMV co-occurrence was scored with hypergeometric tests, and a repertoire-size bias correction was applied to TCR pairs. In a later analysis, false discovery rates were estimated by permuting HLA or CMV assignments 20 times. In a later analysis, co-occurring TCRs were grouped using DBSCAN, with TCRdist sequence similarity added in when clustering inside HLA-allele-positive subsets. Repertoires with fewer than 30,000 or more than 120,000 public chains were left out of co-occurrence clustering, as were four to six repertoires with anomalous nucleotide sharing. The clones in this table, taken by TCRdb from immuneACCESS, are in-frame only. Not every clone is retained; where verified, under half of the shortfall comes from an unresolved V gene, and the cause of the rest is unknown. V, J and clone size are taken as reported in that table, and D and trimming were inferred from the DNA itself. This sample gives some 190,000 clones in total; roughly four fifths of them show up just once. The ten most abundant clones make up 1.5% to 2% of the sample.

The cohort consisted of fewer than 700 healthy bone marrow donors. Cohort members were all nominally healthy when sampled, although unrecorded immune exposures were likely present. The donor was CMV seronegative and belonged to the group of 380 or so seronegative cohort members. Every donor gave a peripheral blood sample, and the peripheral blood mononuclear cells from that sample were used for TCR beta sequencing. Genomic DNA was extracted from the blood cell samples with the Qiagen DNeasy Blood Extraction Kit. This clone was observed a few times. Its recognized antigen is unknown. No base quality information exists; no much larger clone differs at one position. General findings and caveats noted by the study authors: In a later analysis, TCR association rates were found to vary across HLA loci, with the most associated TCRs seen for DRB1 alleles and the fewest for HLA-C alleles. A later genetic analysis associated a missense DCLRE1C variant with V-gene and J-gene trimming of TCR beta chains, and an independent cohort replicated the association. The study gave a list of roughly 150 TCR beta chains associated with cytomegalovirus. The classifier was reported to diagnose cytomegalovirus status with high specificity and sensitivity in both the original cohort and the validation cohort. In a later analysis, several top co-occurrence clusters were reported to appear linked to parvovirus B19, influenza, CMV and Epstein-Barr virus. In an earlier analysis of about 600 of the donors, most TCR beta V segments appeared in productive rearrangements about 87% or about 30% of the time, broadly matching IMGT annotations. The 87-base-pair reads could not distinguish some IMGT-functional V segments, including TRBV6-2 and TRBV6-3, so those segments were excluded. Strong co-occurrence of HLA alleles, especially DR and DQ, made assigning TCR associations to individual alleles difficult. It was suggested by the authors that the approach could potentially be generalized to other disease states and immunological phenotypes. A further reported finding was that TCR beta sequences accurately predicted the HLA-A and HLA-B alleles for most subjects in the first cohort. The earlier analysis of around 600 of the donors excluded about 16 rarely observed V segments, including chromosome 9 orphons, because counts were too low. A group of highly shared sequence variants was considered likely to be a technical artifact of the sequencing pipeline. In a later analysis, HLA-associated TCR beta chains showed more clonal expansion and lower generation probabilities than non-associated chains that were equally common. HLA typing was unavailable for some donors at each locus, so association tests used only the typed subset. The only immune exposure information available for the cohort was CMV serostatus. The presence/absence analyses assumed that sequencing depth was roughly uniform across donors, and that assumption may not be true. While some public TCRs were present in many individuals, most TCR sequences turned up only very rarely across donors. Only TCR beta chains were sequenced in this cohort, and the absence of alpha or paired-chain data limited detectable features. A later analysis found that most CMV-associated TCR beta chains appeared HLA-restricted, with HLA associations seemingly driven largely by CMV exposure. According to a later genetic analysis, donors in an Asian-associated ancestry cluster had fewer N-insertions in productive TCRs than the approximately 690-donor mean. In a later analysis, 16,951 TCR beta sequences were associated with specific HLA alleles at a false discovery rate of 0.05. Three of the identified cytomegalovirus-associated TCR beta chains were confirmed in vitro to be specific for cytomegalovirus antigens. Correlated functional status among segregating V segments might reflect linkage disequilibrium, but an unknown experimental factor could not be ruled out.

V trim: 3 bases; J trim: 1 base; unmatched bases: 8. The germline V gene provides CDR1 MDHEN and CDR2 SYDVKM. CDR3 length: 16 amino acids, cysteine to phenylalanine. Only the CDR3 region is kept as DNA, spanning 48 bases read in frame from base 1. The source is a man between 18 and 35 years old in good health and CMV-seronegative. Recombination joined TRBV28 with TRBJ1-1, and TRBD1 aligns with 7 junction nucleotides. The sample taken for sequencing was PBMCs. The CDR3: CASSFPRGVGNTEAFF. The DNA sequence reads TGTGCCAGCAGTTTCCCCAGGGGGGTAGGGAACACTGAAGCTTTCTTT.